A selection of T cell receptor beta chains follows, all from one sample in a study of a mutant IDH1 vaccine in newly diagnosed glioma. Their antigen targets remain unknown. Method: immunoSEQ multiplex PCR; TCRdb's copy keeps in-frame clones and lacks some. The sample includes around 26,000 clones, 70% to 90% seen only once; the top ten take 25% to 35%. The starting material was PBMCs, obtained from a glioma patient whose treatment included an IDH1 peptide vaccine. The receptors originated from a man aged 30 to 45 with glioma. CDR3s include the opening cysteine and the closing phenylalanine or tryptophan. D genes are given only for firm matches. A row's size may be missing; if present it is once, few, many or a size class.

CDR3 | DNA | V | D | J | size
CASSFVGAAYEQYF | TGTGCCAGCAGCTTTGTGGGGGCGGCCTACGAGCAGTACTTC | TRBV5-5 | - | TRBJ2-7 | -
CASSGKDPTNEKLFF | TGTGCCAGCAGTGGGAAAGATCCAACTAATGAAAAACTGTTTTTT | TRBV2 | - | TRBJ1-4 | -
CASSPLMSTNEKLFF | TGTGCCAGCAGTCCCCTCATGTCAACTAATGAAAAACTGTTTTTT | TRBV27 | - | TRBJ1-4 | -
CASMGRGSYNEQFF | TGTGCCAGTATGGGCAGGGGCTCCTACAATGAGCAGTTCTTC | TRBV19 | - | TRBJ2-1 | -
CSVPNFSYNEQFF | TGCAGCGTACCCAATTTCTCCTACAATGAGCAGTTCTTC | TRBV29-1 | - | TRBJ2-1 | -
CASSADLYEQYF | TGTGCCAGCAGCGCGGATCTCTACGAGCAGTACTTC | TRBV9 | - | TRBJ2-7 | -
CASSQEDGANYGYTF | TGCGCCAGCAGCCAAGAAGACGGAGCTAACTATGGCTACACCTTC | TRBV4-3 | - | TRBJ1-2 | once
CAWSVGQWTAYTF | TGTGCCTGGAGTGTCGGGCAGTGGACCGCCTACACCTTC | TRBV30 | - | TRBJ1-2 | -
CASSYKTRPTSYEQYF | TGTGCCAGCAGTTACAAAACAAGACCGACCTCCTACGAGCAGTACTTC | TRBV6-5 | - | TRBJ2-7 | -
CATSRDLSGTGSSYNSPLHF | TGTGCCACCAGCAGAGATCTTTCCGGGACAGGGAGCTCCTATAATTCACCCCTCCACTTT | TRBV15 | TRBD1 | TRBJ1-6 | -
CASSTRKDGSSYEQYF | TGTGCCAGCAGCACACGGAAGGACGGAAGCTCCTACGAGCAGTACTTC | TRBV5-4 | - | TRBJ2-7 | -
CASSLVGLGLEQYF | TGCGCCAGCAGCTTGGTGGGACTAGGGCTCGAGCAGTACTTC | TRBV5-1 | TRBD2 | TRBJ2-7 | -
CSAREGSYTEAFF | TGCAGCGCCCGGGAGGGGAGTTACACTGAAGCTTTCTTT | TRBV29-1 | - | TRBJ1-1 | few
CSFGTGGGTEAFF | TGCAGCTTCGGGACAGGTGGGGGTACTGAAGCTTTCTTT | TRBV29-1 | TRBD1 | TRBJ1-1 | -
CASSFGASTDTQYF | TGTGCCAGCAGCTTCGGCGCCTCTACAGATACGCAGTATTTT | TRBV11-3 | - | TRBJ2-3 | -
CASGGTEAFF | TGTGCCAGCGGTGGCACTGAAGCTTTCTTT | TRBV27 | - | TRBJ1-1 | few
CASSESTMLPGELFF | TGCGCCAGCAGTGAGAGTACTATGTTGCCCGGGGAGCTGTTTTTT | TRBV10-2 | - | TRBJ2-2 | -
CASSENRGRGTQYF | TGTGCCAGCAGTGAAAACAGGGGGCGGGGGACCCAGTACTTC | TRBV6-1 | TRBD1 | TRBJ2-5 | -
CASSLRLAGGGPPREQYF | TGTGCCAGCAGCTTACGGTTAGCGGGAGGGGGCCCCCCGAGAGAGCAGTACTTC | TRBV7-2 | TRBD2 | TRBJ2-7 | -
CASSPDPLSSGPAYEQYF | TGTGCCAGCAGCCCAGATCCCCTGAGTAGCGGGCCAGCCTACGAGCAGTACTTC | TRBV2 | TRBD2 | TRBJ2-7 | once
CASSILRDAGANVLTF | TGTGCCAGTAGTATACTCCGGGATGCCGGGGCCAACGTCCTGACTTTC | TRBV19 | - | TRBJ2-6 | -
CAWVLAGGLETQYF | TGTGCCTGGGTTCTAGCGGGGGGGCTTGAGACCCAGTACTTC | TRBV30 | TRBD2 | TRBJ2-5 | -
CASSEYRSNYGYTF | TGTGCCAGCAGTGAATACAGGTCAAACTATGGCTACACCTTC | TRBV2 | - | TRBJ1-2 | -
CASSLDRENTIYF | TGTGCCAGCAGCCTTGACAGGGAGAACACCATATATTTT | TRBV2 | TRBD1 | TRBJ1-3 | -
CASSEVAAGGGYTF | TGTGCCAGCAGTGAAGTGGCAGCCGGGGGTGGCTACACCTTC | TRBV2 | - | TRBJ1-2 | -
CASSPDLTHGYTF | TGTGCCAGCTCACCAGATCTTACCCATGGCTACACCTTC | TRBV18 | - | TRBJ1-2 | -
CATGDKRYGYTF | TGTGCCACAGGGGACAAGCGCTATGGCTACACCTTC | TRBV28 | - | TRBJ1-2 | once
CSAVQGDTQYF | TGCAGTGCTGTACAGGGGGATACGCAGTATTTT | TRBV20-1 | TRBD1 | TRBJ2-3 | -
CASSKAGLAGAEQYF | TGTGCCAGCAGCAAAGCTGGGCTAGCGGGAGCCGAGCAGTACTTC | TRBV21-1 | - | TRBJ2-7 | -
CACPDRGGTNEKLFF | TGTGCCTGTCCCGACAGGGGGGGAACTAATGAAAAACTGTTTTTT | TRBV30 | TRBD1 | TRBJ1-4 | few
CAWSPGTSGTYEQYF | TGTGCCTGGAGTCCCGGGACTAGCGGGACCTACGAGCAGTACTTC | TRBV30 | TRBD2 | TRBJ2-7 | -
CASSLAGTYEAFF | TGTGCCAGCAGCTTAGCCGGGACTTATGAAGCTTTCTTT | TRBV7-8 | - | TRBJ1-1 | -
CASSLRGQDFYEQYF | TGTGCCAGCAGTTTACGCGGACAGGACTTCTACGAGCAGTACTTC | TRBV27 | TRBD1 | TRBJ2-7 | -
CASRVWGTYEQYF | TGTGCCAGCAGGGTTTGGGGTACCTACGAGCAGTACTTC | TRBV28 | - | TRBJ2-7 | few
CSVDDRIAKNIQYF | TGCAGCGTTGATGACAGAATAGCCAAAAACATTCAGTACTTC | TRBV29-1 | - | TRBJ2-4 | -
CAINQEDEQYF | TGTGCCATCAATCAGGAGGACGAGCAGTACTTC | TRBV10-3 | - | TRBJ2-7 | -
CASSQDQGGSFLLQETQYF | TGTGCCAGCAGCCAAGATCAGGGGGGATCCTTCTTGCTTCAAGAGACCCAGTACTTC | TRBV4-2 | - | TRBJ2-5 | -
CASSPWGLGSTIYF | TGTGCCAGCAGCCCTTGGGGACTTGGAAGCACCATATATTTT | TRBV7-7 | - | TRBJ1-3 | -
CASSSSGRAYEQYF | TGTGCCAGCAGCTCTAGCGGGAGGGCCTACGAGCAGTACTTC | TRBV5-6 | TRBD2 | TRBJ2-7 | -
CATSRDSSGATNEKLFF | TGTGCCACCAGCAGAGATAGTTCAGGGGCAACTAATGAAAAACTGTTTTTT | TRBV15 | - | TRBJ1-4 | -
CASSRTESYEQYF | TGTGCCAGCAGTAGGACAGAATCCTACGAGCAGTACTTC | TRBV6-5 | - | TRBJ2-7 | -
CAWTGNYGYTF | TGTGCCTGGACAGGGAACTATGGCTACACCTTC | TRBV30 | - | TRBJ1-2 | few
CSALPQETQYF | TGCAGTGCCCTTCCCCAAGAGACCCAGTACTTC | TRBV20-1 | - | TRBJ2-5 | -
CASSPRTGWLRETQYF | TGTGCCAGCAGCCCTCGGACAGGGTGGTTGAGAGAGACCCAGTACTTC | TRBV13 | TRBD1 | TRBJ2-5 | once
CASSVGTYTYEQYF | TGTGCCAGTAGTGTTGGGACATACACCTACGAGCAGTACTTC | TRBV19 | - | TRBJ2-7 | -
CASRPRRYLREGPYEQYF | TGTGCCAGCAGACCACGACGGTATCTGCGGGAGGGCCCCTACGAGCAGTACTTC | TRBV13 | TRBD2 | TRBJ2-7 | -
CASSPATVANTGELFF | TGTGCCAGCAGCCCAGCAACGGTTGCGAACACCGGGGAGCTGTTTTTT | TRBV9 | - | TRBJ2-2 | -
CASSSPGQGDETQYF | TGCGCCAGCAGCTCCCCCGGACAAGGCGATGAGACCCAGTACTTC | TRBV5-1 | - | TRBJ2-5 | -
CATYPASTNEKLFF | TGTGCCACCTACCCGGCCTCGACTAATGAAAAACTGTTTTTT | TRBV2 | - | TRBJ1-4 | -
CASSLGTGGAGTEAFF | TGTGCCAGCAGCTTGGGGACAGGGGGCGCGGGCACTGAAGCTTTCTTT | TRBV5-6 | TRBD1 | TRBJ1-1 | -
CASSPGTPIRDTEAFF | TGTGCCAGCAGCCCGGGGACACCCATTCGAGACACTGAAGCTTTCTTT | TRBV13 | - | TRBJ1-1 | -
CASSFRQGVNTEAFF | TGTGCCAGCAGCTTTCGACAGGGCGTGAACACTGAAGCTTTCTTT | TRBV5-6 | TRBD1 | TRBJ1-1 | -